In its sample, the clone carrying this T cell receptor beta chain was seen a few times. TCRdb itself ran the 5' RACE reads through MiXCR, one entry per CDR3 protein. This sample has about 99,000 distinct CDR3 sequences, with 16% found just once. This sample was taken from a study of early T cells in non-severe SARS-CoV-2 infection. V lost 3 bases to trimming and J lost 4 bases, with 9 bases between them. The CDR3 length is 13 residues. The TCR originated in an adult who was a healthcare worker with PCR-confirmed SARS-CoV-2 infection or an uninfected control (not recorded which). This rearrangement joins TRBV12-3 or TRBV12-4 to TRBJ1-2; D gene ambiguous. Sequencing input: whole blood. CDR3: CASSFVVGYGYTF. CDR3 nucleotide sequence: TGTGCCAGCAGTTTTGTGGTCGGCTATGGCTACACCTTC.